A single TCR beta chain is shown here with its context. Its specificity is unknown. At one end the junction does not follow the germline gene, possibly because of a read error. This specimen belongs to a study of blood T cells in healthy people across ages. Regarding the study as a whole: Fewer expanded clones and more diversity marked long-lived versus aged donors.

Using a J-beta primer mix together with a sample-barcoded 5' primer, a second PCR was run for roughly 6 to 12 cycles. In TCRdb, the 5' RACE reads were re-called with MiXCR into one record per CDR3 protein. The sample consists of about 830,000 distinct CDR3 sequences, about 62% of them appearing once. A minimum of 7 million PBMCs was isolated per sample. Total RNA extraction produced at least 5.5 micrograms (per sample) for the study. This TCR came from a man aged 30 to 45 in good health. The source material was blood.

The CDR3 loop is CVSSQRTLRETQYF. As DNA, the CDR3 is TGTGTCAGCAGTCAACGGACCTTGCGGGAGACCCAGTACTTC. The genes are TRBV12-3 or TRBV12-4 and TRBJ2-5; D gene unclear. The CDR3 covers 14 residues.